The clone carrying this TCR beta chain has a count of ten or more. This sample was taken from a study of regulatory T cells in long-lasting Graves disease. Trimming removed 1 base from V and 2 bases from J, with 12 bases in between. The CDR3 sequence is 16 residues long. Germline V gene sequence: CDR1 LGHDT, CDR2 YNNKEL (reference sequence). Time point of the sample: newly diagnosed GD, antithyroid drugs for less than 3 months. PBMCs provided the RNA from which the TCR library was made. Patients hailed from an endocrinology department in Xi'an, China. iRepertoire HTBI primers and Arm-PCR of CDR3 regions built TCR beta libraries. TCRdb processed the multiplex PCR reads anew with MiXCR; each CDR3 protein has one entry. The sample shows roughly 500,000 distinct CDR3 sequences, around 11% of them seen only once. This same sample was also taken into another study, of T cells in Graves' hyperthyroidism and ophthalmopathy.

The sequencing used peripheral blood mononuclear cells (PBMCs), collected at new diagnosis, from a patient treated with antithyroid drugs. The sequence derives from a woman aged 25 to 39 with Graves disease. The chain combines TRBV3-1 with TRBJ2-1; TRBD2 is a possible D gene (6 bases). CDR3 region: CASSQVVSGTYNEQFF. The CDR3 nucleotides read TGTGCCAGCAGCCAAGTAGTTAGCGGAACCTACAATGAGCAGTTCTTC.